This T cell receptor (delta chain) was profiled in a study of gamma-delta T cells after stem cell transplantation. Comments on this clone: TCRdb records a much larger clone's protein for this DNA, with a difference at residue 12 that likely arises from a read error; the protein given is the translation of the DNA.

Germline values: CDR1 GEAIGNYY, CDR2 EKD. The CDR3 is 15 amino acids. TCRdb reprocessed the RT-PCR reads using CATT. The sample yields 2,500 to 3,500 delta-chain clones, more than 4.5% seen once. This chain links TRDV2 with TRDJ1; maybe TRDD3 (5 bases). The receptor was isolated from a human donor. It is not recorded whose cells these are; they may come from a transplant donor. Sequencing was done on a sample of gamma-delta T cells. CDR3 residues: CACDTLGTANDTLIF. In nucleotides, the CDR3 is TGTGCCTGTGACACCCTCGGGACGGCCAACGATACACTCATCTTT.